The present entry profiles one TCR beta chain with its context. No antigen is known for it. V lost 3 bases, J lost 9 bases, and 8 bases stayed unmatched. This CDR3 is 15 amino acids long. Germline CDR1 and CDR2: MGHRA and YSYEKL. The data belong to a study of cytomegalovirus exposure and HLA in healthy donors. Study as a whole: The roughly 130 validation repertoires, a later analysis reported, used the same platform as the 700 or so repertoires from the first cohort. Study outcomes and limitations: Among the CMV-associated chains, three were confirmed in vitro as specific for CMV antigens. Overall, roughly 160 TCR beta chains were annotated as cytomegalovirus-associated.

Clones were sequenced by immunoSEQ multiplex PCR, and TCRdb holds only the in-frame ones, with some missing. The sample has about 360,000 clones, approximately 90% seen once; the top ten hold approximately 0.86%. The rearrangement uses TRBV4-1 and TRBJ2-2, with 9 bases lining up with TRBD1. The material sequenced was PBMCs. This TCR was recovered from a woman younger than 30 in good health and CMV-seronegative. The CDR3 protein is CASSQGDREGWELFF. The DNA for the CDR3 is TGCGCCAGCAGCCAGGGGGACAGGGAAGGATGGGAGCTGTTTTTT.